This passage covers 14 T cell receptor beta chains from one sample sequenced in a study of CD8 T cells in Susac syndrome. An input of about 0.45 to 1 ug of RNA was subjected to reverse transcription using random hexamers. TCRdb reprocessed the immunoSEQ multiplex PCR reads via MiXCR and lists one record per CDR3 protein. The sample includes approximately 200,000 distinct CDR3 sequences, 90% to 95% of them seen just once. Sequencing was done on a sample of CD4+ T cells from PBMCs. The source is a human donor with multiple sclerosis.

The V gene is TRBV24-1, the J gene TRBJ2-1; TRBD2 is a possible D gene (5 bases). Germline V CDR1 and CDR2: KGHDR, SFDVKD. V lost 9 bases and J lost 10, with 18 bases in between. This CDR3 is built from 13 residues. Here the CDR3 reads CATATPFPGEQFF. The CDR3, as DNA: TGTGCCACCGCAACACCTTTCCCGGGAGAGCAGTTCTTC.

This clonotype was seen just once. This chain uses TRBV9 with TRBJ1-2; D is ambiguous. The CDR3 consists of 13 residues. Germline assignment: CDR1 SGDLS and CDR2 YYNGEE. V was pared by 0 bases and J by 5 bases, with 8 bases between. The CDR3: CASSVVAGYGYTF. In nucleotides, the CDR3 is TGTGCCAGCAGCGTAGTCGCGGGTTATGGCTACACCTTC.

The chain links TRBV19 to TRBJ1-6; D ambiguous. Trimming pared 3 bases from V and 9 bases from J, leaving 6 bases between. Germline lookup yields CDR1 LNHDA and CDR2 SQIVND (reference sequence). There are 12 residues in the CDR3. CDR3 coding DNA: TGTGCCAGTAGTATTTTCGGTTCACCCCTCCACTTT. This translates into CASSIFGSPLHF.

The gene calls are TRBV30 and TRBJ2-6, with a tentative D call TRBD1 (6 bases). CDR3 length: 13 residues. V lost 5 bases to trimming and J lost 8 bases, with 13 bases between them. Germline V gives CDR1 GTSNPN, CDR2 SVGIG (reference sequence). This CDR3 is CAWRPGHPNVLTF. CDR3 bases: TGTGCCTGGCGTCCGGGACACCCCAACGTCCTGACTTTC.

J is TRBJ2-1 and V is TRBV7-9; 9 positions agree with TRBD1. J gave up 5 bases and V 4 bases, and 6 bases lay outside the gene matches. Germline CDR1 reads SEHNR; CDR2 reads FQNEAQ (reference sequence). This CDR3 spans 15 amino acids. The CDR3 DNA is TGTGCCAGCAGCTCCGGGACAGGGAGGCACAATGAGCAGTTCTTC. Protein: CASSSGTGRHNEQFF.

CDR3 protein: CSAGQSNNYGYTF. CDR3 DNA sequence: TGCAGTGCCGGACAGAGCAACAACTATGGCTACACCTTC. This rearrangement joins TRBV20-1 to TRBJ1-2; the D gene is possibly TRBD1 (6 bases). With 6 bases removed from V and 2 bases from J, the gap between germline ends came to 13 bases. CDR3 size: 13 residues. Looked up from germline, CDR1 is DFQATT and CDR2 is SNEGSKA (reference sequence).

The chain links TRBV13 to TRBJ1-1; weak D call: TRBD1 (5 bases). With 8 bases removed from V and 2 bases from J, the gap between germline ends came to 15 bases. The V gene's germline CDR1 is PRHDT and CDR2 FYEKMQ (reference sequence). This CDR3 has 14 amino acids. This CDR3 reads CASAGRGLNTEAFF. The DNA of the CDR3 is TGTGCCAGCGCGGGGCGGGGATTAAACACTGAAGCTTTCTTT. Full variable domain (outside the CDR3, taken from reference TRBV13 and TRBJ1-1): AAGVIQSPRHLIKEKRETATLKCYPIPRHDTVYWYQQGPGQDPQFLISFYEKMQSDKGSIPDRFSAQQFSDYHSELNMSSLELGDSALYFCASAGRGLNTEAFFGQGTRLTVV.

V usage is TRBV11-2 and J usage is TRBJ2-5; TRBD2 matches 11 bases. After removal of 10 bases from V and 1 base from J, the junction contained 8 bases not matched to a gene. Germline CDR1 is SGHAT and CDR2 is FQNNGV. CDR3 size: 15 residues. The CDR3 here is CANPRLAGLQETQYF. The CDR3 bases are TGTGCCAACCCCCGACTAGCGGGACTCCAAGAGACCCAGTACTTC.

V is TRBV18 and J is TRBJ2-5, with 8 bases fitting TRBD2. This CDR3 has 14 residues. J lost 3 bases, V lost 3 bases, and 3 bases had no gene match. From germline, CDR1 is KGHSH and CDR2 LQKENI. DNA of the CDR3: TGTGCCAGCTCACCCCAACTAGCGGAAGAGACCCAGTACTTC. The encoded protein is CASSPQLAEETQYF.

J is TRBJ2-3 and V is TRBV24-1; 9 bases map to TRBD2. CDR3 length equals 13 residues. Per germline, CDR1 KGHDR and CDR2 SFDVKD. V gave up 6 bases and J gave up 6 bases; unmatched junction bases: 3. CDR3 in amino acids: CATSLAGYDTQYF. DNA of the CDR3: TGTGCCACCAGTCTAGCGGGATACGATACGCAGTATTTT.

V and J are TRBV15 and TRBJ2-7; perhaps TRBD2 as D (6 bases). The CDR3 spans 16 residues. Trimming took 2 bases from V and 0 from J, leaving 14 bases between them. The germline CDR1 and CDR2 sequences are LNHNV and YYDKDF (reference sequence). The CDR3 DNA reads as TGTGCCACCAGCAGAAGTGGGACTGGGAGCTCCTACGAGCAGTACTTC. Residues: CATSRSGTGSSYEQYF.

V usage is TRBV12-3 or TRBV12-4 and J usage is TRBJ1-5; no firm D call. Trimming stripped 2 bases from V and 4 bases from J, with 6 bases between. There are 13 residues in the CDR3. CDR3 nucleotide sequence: TGTGCCAGCAGTTTAACCTTAAATCAGCCCCAGCATTTT. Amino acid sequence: CASSLTLNQPQHF.

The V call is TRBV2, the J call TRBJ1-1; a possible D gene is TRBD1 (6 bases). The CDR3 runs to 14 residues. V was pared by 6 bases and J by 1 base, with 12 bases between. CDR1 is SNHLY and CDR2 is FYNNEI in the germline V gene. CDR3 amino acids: CASRAQQGNTEAFF. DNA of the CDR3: TGTGCCAGCAGAGCTCAACAGGGGAACACTGAAGCTTTCTTT.

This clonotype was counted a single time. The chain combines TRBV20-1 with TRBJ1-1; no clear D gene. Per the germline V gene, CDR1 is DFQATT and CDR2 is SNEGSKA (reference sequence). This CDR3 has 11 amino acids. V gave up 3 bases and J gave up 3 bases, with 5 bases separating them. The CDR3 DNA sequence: TGCAGTGCTAGTACCCACACTGAAGCTTTCTTT. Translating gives CSASTHTEAFF.